This T cell receptor (beta chain) was captured in a study of cytomegalovirus exposure and HLA in healthy donors. Study results and caveats: The investigators catalogued 180 or so TCR beta chains as cytomegalovirus-associated.

Some clones are missing from TCRdb's copy, which holds only in-frame ones; the method was immunoSEQ multiplex PCR. Of about 49,000 clones in the sample, roughly nine tenths were seen once. The V segment lost 4 bases and the J segment 1 base; nucleotides outside the gene matches: 5. Germline assignment: CDR1 SGHRS and CDR2 YFSETQ. The CDR3 length is 16 residues. About this clone: The antigen is undetermined.

The donors formed part of the 120-subject validation cohort, distinct from the roughly 700-subject first cohort. This chain uses TRBV5-1 with TRBJ2-7; 13 bases agree with TRBD2. The TCR comes from a man between 18 and 35 years old in good health and CMV-seronegative. The sequencing sample was made of PBMCs. CDR3 DNA: TGCGCCAGCAGCAACGGACTAGCGGGAGCGTCCTACGAGCAGTACTTC. Its protein is CASSNGLAGASYEQYF. Combining the CDR3 with reference TRBV5-1 and TRBJ2-7 gives the whole variable domain KAGVTQTPRYLIKTRGQQVTLSCSPISGHRSVSWYQQTPGQGLQFLFEYFSETQRNKGNFPGRFSGRQFSNSRSEMNVSTLELGDSALYLCASSNGLAGASYEQYFGPGTRLTVT.